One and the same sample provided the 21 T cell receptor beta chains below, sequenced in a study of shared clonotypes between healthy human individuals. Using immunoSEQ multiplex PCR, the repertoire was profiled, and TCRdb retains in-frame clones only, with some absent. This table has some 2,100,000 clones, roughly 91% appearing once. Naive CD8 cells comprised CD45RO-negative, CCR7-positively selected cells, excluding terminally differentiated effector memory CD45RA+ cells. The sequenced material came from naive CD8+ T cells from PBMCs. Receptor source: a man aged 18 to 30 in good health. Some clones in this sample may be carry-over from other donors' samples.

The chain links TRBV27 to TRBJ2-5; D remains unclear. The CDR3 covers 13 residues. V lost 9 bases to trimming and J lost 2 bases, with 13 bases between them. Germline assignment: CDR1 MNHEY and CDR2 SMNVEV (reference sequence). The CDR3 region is CASGTWAQETQYF. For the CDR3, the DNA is TGTGCCAGTGGTACCTGGGCGCAAGAGACCCAGTACTTC.

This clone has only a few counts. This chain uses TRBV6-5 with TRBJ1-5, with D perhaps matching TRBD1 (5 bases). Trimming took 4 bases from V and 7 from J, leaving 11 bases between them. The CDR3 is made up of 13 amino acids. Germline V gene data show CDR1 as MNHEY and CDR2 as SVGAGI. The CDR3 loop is CASSSGARQPQHF. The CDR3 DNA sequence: TGTGCCAGCAGTTCTGGGGCTCGACAGCCCCAGCATTTT.

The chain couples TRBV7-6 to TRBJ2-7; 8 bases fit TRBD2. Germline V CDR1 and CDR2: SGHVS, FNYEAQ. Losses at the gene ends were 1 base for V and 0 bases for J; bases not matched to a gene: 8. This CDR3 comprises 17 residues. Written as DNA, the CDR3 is TGTGCCAGCAGCTTAGGACCAACTAGCGGCCTCTCCTACGAGCAGTACTTC. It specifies CASSLGPTSGLSYEQYF.

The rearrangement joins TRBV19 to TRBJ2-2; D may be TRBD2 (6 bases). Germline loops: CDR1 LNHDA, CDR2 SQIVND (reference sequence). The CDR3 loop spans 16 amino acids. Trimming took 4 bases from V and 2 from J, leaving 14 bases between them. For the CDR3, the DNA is TGTGCCAGTAGTAGTTTGGGAGGATACAACACCGGGGAGCTGTTTTTT. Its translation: CASSSLGGYNTGELFF.

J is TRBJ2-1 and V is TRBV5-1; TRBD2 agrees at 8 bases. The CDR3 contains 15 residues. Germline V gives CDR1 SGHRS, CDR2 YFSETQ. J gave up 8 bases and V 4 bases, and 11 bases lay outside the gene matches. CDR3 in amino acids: CASSPPASGPYEQFF. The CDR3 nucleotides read TGCGCCAGCAGCCCCCCCGCTAGCGGGCCCTATGAGCAGTTCTTC.

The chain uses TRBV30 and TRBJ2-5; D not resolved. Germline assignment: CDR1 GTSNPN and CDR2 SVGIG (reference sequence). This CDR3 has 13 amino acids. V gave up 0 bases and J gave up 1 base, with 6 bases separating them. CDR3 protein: CAWSVLPQETQYF. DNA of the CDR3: TGTGCCTGGAGTGTACTACCCCAAGAGACCCAGTACTTC.

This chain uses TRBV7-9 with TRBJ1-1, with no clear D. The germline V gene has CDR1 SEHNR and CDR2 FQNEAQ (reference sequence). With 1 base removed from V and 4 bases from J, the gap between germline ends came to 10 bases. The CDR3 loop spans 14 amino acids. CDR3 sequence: CASSLEPAGTEAFF. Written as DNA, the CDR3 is TGTGCCAGCAGCTTAGAGCCGGCAGGCACTGAAGCTTTCTTT. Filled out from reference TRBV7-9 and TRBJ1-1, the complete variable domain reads DTGVSQNPRHKITKRGQNVTFRCDPISEHNRLYWYRQTLGQGPEFLTYFQNEAQLEKSRLLSDRFSAERPKGSFSTLEIQRTEQGDSAMYLCASSLEPAGTEAFFGQGTRLTVV.

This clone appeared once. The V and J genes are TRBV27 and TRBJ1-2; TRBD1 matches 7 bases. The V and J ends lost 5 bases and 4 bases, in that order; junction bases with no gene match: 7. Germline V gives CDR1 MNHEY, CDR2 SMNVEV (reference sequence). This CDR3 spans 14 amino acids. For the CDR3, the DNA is TGTGCCAGCAGTCCACGACAGGGTGGCTATGGCTACACCTTC. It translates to CASSPRQGGYGYTF.

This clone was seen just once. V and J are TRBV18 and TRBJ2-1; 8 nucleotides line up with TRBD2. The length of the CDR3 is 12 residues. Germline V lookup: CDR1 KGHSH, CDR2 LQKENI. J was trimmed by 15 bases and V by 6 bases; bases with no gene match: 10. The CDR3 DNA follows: TGTGCCAGCTCGCAACTAGCGGTTGGTCCGTTCTTC. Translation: CASSQLAVGPFF.

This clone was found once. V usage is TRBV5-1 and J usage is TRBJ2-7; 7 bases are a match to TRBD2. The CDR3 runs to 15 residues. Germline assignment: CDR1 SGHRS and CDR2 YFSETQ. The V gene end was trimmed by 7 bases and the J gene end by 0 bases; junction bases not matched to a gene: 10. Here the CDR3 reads CASFIAGTISYEQYF. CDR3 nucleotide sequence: TGCGCCAGCTTCATCGCCGGGACTATCTCCTACGAGCAGTACTTC.

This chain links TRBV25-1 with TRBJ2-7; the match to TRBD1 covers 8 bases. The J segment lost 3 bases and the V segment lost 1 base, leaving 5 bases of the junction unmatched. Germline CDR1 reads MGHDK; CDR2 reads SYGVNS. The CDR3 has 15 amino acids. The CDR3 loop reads CASSEWGQEDYEQYF. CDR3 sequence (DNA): TGTGCCAGCAGTGAATGGGGACAGGAGGACTACGAGCAGTACTTC.

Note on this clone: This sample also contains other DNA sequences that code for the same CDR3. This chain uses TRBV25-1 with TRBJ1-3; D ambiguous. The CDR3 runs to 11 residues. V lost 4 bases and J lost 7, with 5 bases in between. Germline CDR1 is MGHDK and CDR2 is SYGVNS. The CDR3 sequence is CASSGGNTIYF. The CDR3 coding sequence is TGTGCCAGCAGTGGAGGGAACACCATATATTTT.

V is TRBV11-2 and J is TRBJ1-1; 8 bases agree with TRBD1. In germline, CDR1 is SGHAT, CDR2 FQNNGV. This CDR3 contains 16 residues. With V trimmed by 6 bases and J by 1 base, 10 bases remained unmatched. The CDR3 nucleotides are TGTGCCAGCAGACCATACCCAGACAGGGGGAACACTGAAGCTTTCTTT. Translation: CASRPYPDRGNTEAFF.

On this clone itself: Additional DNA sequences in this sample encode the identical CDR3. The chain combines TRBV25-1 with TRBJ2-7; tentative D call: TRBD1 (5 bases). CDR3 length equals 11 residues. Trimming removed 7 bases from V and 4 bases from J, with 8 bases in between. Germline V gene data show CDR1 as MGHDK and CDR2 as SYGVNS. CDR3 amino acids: CASNRGYEQYF. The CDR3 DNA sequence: TGTGCCAGCAATAGGGGATACGAGCAGTACTTC.

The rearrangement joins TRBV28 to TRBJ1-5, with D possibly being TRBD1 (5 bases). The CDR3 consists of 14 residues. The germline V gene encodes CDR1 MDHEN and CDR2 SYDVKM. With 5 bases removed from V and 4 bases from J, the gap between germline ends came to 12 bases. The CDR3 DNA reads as TGTGCCAGCAGTGCTTACAGGACGAATCAGCCCCAGCATTTT. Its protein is CASSAYRTNQPQHF.

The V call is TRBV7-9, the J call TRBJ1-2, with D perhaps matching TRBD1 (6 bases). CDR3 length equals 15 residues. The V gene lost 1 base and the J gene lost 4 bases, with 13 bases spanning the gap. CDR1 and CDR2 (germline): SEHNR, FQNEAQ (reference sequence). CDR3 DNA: TGTGCCAGCAGCTTAGGGGGGGCGTCGGCCTATGGCTACACCTTC. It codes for CASSLGGASAYGYTF. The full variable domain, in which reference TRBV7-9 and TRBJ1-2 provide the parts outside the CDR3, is DTGVSQNPRHKITKRGQNVTFRCDPISEHNRLYWYRQTLGQGPEFLTYFQNEAQLEKSRLLSDRFSAERPKGSFSTLEIQRTEQGDSAMYLCASSLGGASAYGYTFGSGTRLTVV.

The DNA of the CDR3 is TGTGCCAGTCACCCCCTGTCTCCCGAAAAACTGTTTTTT. It translates to CASHPLSPEKLFF. This chain uses TRBV7-9 with TRBJ1-4; D unresolved. The germline gives CDR1 SEHNR, CDR2 FQNEAQ (reference sequence). V lost 9 bases, J lost 8 bases, and 16 bases lay in between. This CDR3 has 13 amino acids.

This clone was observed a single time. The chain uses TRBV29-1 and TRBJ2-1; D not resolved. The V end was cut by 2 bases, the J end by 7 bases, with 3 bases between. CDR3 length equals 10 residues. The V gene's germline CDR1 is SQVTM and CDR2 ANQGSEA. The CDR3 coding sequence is TGCAGCGTTGAATCTAATGAGCAGTTCTTC. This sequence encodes CSVESNEQFF.

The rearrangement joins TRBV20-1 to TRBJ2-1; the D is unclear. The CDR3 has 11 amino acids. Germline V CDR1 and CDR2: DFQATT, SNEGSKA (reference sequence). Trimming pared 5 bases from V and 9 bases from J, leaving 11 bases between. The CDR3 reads CSAYLAIEQFF. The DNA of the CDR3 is TGCAGTGCTTATCTCGCTATTGAGCAGTTCTTC.

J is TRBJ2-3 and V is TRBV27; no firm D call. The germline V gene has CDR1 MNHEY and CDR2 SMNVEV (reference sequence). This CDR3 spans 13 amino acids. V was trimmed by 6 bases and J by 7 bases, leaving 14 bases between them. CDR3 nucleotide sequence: TGTGCCAGCAGCCTCAGTAGCAAAAATACGCAGTATTTT. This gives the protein CASSLSSKNTQYF.

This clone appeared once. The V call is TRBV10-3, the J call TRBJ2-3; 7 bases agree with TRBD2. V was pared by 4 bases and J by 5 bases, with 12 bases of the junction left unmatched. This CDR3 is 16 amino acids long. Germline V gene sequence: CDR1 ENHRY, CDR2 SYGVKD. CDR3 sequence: CAISVTRERGGDTQYF. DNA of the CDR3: TGTGCCATCAGTGTGACGCGGGAGAGAGGTGGAGATACGCAGTATTTT.